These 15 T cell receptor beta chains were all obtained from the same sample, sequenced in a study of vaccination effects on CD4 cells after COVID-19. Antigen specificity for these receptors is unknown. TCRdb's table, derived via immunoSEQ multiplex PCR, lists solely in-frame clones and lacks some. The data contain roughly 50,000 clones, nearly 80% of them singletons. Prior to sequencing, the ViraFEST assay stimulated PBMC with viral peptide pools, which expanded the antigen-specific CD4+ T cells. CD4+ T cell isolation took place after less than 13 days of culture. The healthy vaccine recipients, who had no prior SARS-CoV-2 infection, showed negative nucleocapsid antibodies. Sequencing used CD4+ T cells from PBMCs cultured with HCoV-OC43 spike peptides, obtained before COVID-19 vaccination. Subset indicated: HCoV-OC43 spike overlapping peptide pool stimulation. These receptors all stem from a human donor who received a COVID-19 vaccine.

CDR3 amino acids: CASRPLEGAPTDTQYF. CDR3 DNA: TGTGCCAGCAGACCCCTAGAGGGGGCCCCCACAGATACGCAGTATTTT. The chain uses TRBV9 and TRBJ2-3; the match to TRBD1 covers 7 bases. Germline trimming cut 5 bases from V and 2 bases from J; bases unmatched to any gene: 11. Germline CDR1 and CDR2: SGDLS and YYNGEE. This CDR3 is 16 amino acids long. The whole variable domain, filled in from reference TRBV9 and TRBJ2-3, reads DSGVTQTPKHLITATGQRVTLRCSPRSGDLSVYWYQQSLDQGLQFLIQYYNGEERAKGNILERFSAQQFPDLHSELNLSSLELGDSALYFCASRPLEGAPTDTQYFGPGTRLTVL.

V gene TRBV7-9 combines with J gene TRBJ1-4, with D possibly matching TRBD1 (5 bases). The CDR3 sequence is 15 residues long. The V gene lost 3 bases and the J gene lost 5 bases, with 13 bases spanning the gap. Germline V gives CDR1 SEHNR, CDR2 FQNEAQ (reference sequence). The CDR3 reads CASSLGGGINEKLFF. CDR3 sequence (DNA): TGTGCCAGCAGCTTGGGTGGGGGGATAAATGAAAAACTGTTTTTT. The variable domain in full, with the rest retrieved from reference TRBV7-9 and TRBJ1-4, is DTGVSQNPRHKITKRGQNVTFRCDPISEHNRLYWYRQTLGQGPEFLTYFQNEAQLEKSRLLSDRFSAERPKGSFSTLEIQRTEQGDSAMYLCASSLGGGINEKLFFGSGTQLSVL.

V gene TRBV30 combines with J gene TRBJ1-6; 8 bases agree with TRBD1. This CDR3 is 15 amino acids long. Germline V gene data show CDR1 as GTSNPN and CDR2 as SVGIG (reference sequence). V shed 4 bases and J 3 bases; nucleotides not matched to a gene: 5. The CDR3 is CAWKDRGLYNSPLHF. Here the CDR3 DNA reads TGTGCCTGGAAAGACAGGGGACTCTATAATTCACCCCTCCACTTT.

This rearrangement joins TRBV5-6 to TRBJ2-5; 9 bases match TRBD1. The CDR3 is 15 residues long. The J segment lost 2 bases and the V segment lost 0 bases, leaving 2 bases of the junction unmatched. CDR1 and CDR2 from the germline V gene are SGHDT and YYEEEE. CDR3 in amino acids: CASSLGDRGQETQYF. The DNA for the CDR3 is TGTGCCAGCAGCTTGGGAGACAGGGGGCAAGAGACCCAGTACTTC.

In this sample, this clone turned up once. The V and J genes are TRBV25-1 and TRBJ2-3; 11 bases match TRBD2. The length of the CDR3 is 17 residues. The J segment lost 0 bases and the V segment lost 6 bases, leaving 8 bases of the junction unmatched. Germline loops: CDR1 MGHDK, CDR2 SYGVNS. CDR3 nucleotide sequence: TGTGCCAGCAGAGATATCGGGACTAGCGGTAGCACAGATACGCAGTATTTT. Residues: CASRDIGTSGSTDTQYF.

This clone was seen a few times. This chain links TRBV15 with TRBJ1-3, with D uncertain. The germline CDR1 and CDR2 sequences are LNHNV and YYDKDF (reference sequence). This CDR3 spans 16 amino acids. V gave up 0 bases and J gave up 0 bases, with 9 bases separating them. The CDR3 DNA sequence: TGTGCCACCAGCAGAGATCCTGTCGACTCTGGAAACACCATATATTTT. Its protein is CATSRDPVDSGNTIYF.

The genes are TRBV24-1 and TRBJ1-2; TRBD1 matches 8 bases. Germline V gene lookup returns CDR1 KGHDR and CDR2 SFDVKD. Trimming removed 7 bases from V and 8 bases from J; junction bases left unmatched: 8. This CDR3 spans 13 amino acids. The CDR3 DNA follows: TGTGCCACCAGCAAGACAGGGGTGAGCGGCTACACCTTC. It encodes CATSKTGVSGYTF.

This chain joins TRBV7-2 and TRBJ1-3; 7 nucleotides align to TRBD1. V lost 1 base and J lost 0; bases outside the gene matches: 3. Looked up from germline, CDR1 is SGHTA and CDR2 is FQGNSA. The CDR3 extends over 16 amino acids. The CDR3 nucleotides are TGTGCCAGCAGCTTAGACAGGGGCCGCTCTGGAAACACCATATATTTT. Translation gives CASSLDRGRSGNTIYF.

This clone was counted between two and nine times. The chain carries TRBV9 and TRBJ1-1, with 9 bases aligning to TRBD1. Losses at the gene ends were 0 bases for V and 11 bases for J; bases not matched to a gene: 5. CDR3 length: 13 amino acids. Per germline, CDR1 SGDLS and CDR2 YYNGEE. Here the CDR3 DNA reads TGTGCCAGCAGCGTAGTGGGGACAGGGACGGCTTTCTTT. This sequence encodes CASSVVGTGTAFF.

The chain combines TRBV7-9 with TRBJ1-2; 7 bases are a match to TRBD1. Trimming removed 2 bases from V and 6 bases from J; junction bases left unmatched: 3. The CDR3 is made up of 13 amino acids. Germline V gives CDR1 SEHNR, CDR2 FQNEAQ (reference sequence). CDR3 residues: CASSLTGVNGYTF. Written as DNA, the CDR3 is TGTGCCAGCAGCTTAACAGGGGTCAATGGCTACACCTTC.

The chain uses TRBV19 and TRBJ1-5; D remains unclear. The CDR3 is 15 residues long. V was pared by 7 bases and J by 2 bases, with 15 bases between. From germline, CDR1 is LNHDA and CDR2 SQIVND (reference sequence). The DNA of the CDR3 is TGTGCCAGTAAGGACCTTGAGACGGGCAATCAGCCCCAGCATTTT. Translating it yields CASKDLETGNQPQHF.

CDR3 in amino acids: CAWAQGLNSPLHF. The CDR3 bases are TGTGCCTGGGCCCAGGGTCTTAATTCACCCCTCCACTTT. This chain joins TRBV30 and TRBJ1-6; possible D gene TRBD1, 5 bases. The CDR3 extends over 13 amino acids. Between the trimmed V and J ends, which lost 5 bases and 6 bases, there was a span of 11 bases. Germline loops: CDR1 GTSNPN, CDR2 SVGIG (reference sequence).

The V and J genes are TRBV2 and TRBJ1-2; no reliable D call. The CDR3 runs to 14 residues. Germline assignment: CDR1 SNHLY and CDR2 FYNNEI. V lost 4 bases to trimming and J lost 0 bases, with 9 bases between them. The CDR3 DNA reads TGTGCCAGCAGTGCGCAGTTAGCTAACTATGGCTACACCTTC. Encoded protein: CASSAQLANYGYTF.

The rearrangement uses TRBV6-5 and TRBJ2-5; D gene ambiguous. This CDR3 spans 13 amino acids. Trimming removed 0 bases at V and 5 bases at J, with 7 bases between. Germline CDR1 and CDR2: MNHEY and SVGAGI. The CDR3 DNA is TGTGCCAGCAGTTACTCAGGGATGGAGACCCAGTACTTC. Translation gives CASSYSGMETQYF.

CDR3: CASRTSEGGELFF. DNA for the CDR3: TGTGCCAGCCGGACTAGCGAGGGCGGGGAGCTGTTTTTT. The chain recombines TRBV6-4 with TRBJ2-2, with TRBD2 matching 9 bases. With 8 bases clipped from V and 7 bases from J, the junction kept 5 bases outside the gene matches. Germline V gene data show CDR1 as MRHNA and CDR2 as SNTAGT. This CDR3 region has 13 residues.